The rows below give T cell receptor beta chains drawn from one sample of a study of cytomegalovirus exposure and HLA in healthy donors. Some clones are missing from TCRdb's copy, which holds only in-frame ones; the method was immunoSEQ multiplex PCR. This repertoire shows approximately 150,000 clones, approximately 81% found once; its top ten account for just over 2.5%. Material for sequencing was PBMCs. The source is a young man in good health and CMV-seropositive. Each CDR3 is given with its conserved first and last residue.

CASSEVAGNQETQYF TRBV6-4 15 TRBJ2-5
CASSPNAQAGAGEKLFF TRBV5-1 17 TRBJ1-4
CASSQGRGRNEKLFF TRBV4-1 15 TRBJ1-4
CASSYGGRGNTEAFF TRBV6-5 15 TRBJ1-1
CASSSGGLAGAETQYF TRBV7-2 16 TRBJ2-5
CAISDQGRNYGYTF TRBV10-3 14 TRBJ1-2
CASSTRQGYQETQYF TRBV7-9 15 TRBJ2-5
CASSESRVDAGGEQYF TRBV2 16 TRBJ2-7
CASSLRAGATAEAFF TRBV7-2 15 TRBJ1-1
CASSLDTGTGELFF TRBV11-3 14 TRBJ2-2
CASSPDRAYKGEQFF TRBV6-5 15 TRBJ2-1
CAWSPRSTDTQYF TRBV30 13 TRBJ2-3
CASSFTSSTGELFF TRBV11-2 14 TRBJ2-2
CSLRGRDYNEQFF TRBV29-1 13 TRBJ2-1
CASSQTPTDNQPQHF TRBV4-2 15 TRBJ1-5
CASSLRTGAQETQYF TRBV7-2 15 TRBJ2-5
CASSSQGATNEKLFF TRBV7-2 15 TRBJ1-4
CASSVTGYDEQYF TRBV10-2 13 TRBJ2-7
CASSPGKAVYTIYF TRBV28 14 TRBJ1-3
CASSLQGLGNEQYF TRBV11-3 14 TRBJ2-7
CATTGEGHEQYF TRBV2 12 TRBJ2-7
CSSSFGQGANTGELFF TRBV7-9 16 TRBJ2-2
CASSLLTGGGETQYF TRBV5-1 15 TRBJ2-5
CASSFRGTGEIYGYTF TRBV5-1 16 TRBJ1-2
CASSPPSSVEQFF TRBV7-2 13 TRBJ2-1
CSSITGQGPNTGELFF TRBV7-9 16 TRBJ2-2
CAWSTLGLQHF TRBV30 11 TRBJ1-5
CASSYAADTQYF TRBV6-6 12 TRBJ2-3
CASSYYRASEAFF TRBV6-5 13 TRBJ1-1
CASMVSSGNNEQFF TRBV19 14 TRBJ2-1